In this sample, the clone carrying this TCR beta chain turned up many times. V trimming: 4 bases; J trimming: 4 bases; junction bases outside the gene matches: 6. The CDR3 totals 14 residues. The germline V gene has CDR1 SQVTM and CDR2 ANQGSEA. This sample was taken from a study of neurological immune-mediated disorders. The unsorted libraries originated from 2 million PBMCs that had been stored at -80 C. It was by 5'RACE with 10-nucleotide random UMIs that the cDNA was made. TCRdb re-analysed the 5' RACE reads in MiXCR, keeping a single row per CDR3 protein. This sample carries roughly 80,000 distinct CDR3 sequences, under 13% of them seen once, and the ten largest clones take under 2%.

Sequencing was performed on PBMCs. The TCR comes from a man between 40 and 49 years old in good health. The chain couples TRBV29-1 to TRBJ2-3, with 9 bases lining up with TRBD2. CDR3 DNA: TGCAGCGTTGGGATAGCGGGAGTTCCAGATACGCAGTATTTT. Its translation: CSVGIAGVPDTQYF.